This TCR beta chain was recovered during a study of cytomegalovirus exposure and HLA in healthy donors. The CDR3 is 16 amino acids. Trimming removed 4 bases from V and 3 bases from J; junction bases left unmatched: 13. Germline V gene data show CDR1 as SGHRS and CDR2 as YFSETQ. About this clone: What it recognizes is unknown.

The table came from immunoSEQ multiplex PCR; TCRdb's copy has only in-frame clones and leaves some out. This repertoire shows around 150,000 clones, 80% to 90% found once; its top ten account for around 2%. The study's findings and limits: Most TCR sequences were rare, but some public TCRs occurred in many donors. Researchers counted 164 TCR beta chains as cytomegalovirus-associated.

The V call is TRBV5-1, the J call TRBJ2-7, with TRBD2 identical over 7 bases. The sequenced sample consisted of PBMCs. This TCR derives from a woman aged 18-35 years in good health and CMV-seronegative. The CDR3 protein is CASSRVIGGSLYEQYF. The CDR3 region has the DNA TGCGCCAGCAGCCGCGTAATAGGCGGGAGCCTCTACGAGCAGTACTTC.